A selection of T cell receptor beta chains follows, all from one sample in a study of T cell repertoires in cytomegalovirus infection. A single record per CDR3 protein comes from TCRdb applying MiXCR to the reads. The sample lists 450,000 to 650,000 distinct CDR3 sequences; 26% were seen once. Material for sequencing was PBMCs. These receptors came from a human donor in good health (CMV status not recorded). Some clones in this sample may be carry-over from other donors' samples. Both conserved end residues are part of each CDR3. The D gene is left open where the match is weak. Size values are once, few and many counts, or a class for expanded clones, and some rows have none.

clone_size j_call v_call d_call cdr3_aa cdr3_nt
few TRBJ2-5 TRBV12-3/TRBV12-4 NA CASRAGLIETQYF TGTGCCAGCCGGGCGGGACTTATAGAGACCCAGTACTTC
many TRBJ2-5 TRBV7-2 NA CASSSGLGETQYF TGTGCCAGCAGCTCGGGGCTCGGGGAGACCCAGTACTTC
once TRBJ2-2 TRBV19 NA CASSPDLFANTGELFF TGTGCCAGTAGTCCCGACTTGTTCGCGAACACCGGGGAGCTGTTTTTT
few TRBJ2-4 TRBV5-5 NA CASSLVVVLDIQYF TGTGCCAGCAGCTTGGTGGTAGTGTTGGACATTCAGTACTTC
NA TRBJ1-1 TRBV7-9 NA CASSPGMRDAEAFF TGTGCCAGCAGCCCCGGGATGCGGGACGCTGAAGCTTTCTTT
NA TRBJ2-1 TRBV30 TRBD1 CAWDRASYNEQFF TGTGCCTGGGACAGGGCGAGCTACAATGAGCAGTTCTTC
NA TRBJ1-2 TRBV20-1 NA CSASSQKDNYGYTF TGCAGTGCTAGTTCCCAGAAAGATAACTATGGCTACACCTTC
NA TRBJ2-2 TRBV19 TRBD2 CASFTGGETGELFF TGTGCCAGTTTCACCGGGGGGGAGACCGGGGAGCTGTTTTTT
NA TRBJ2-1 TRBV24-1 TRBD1 CATSQGVYNEQFF TGTGCCACCAGCCAGGGGGTCTACAATGAGCAGTTCTTC
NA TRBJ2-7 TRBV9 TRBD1 CASSAQGARAYEQYF TGTGCCAGCAGCGCTCAGGGGGCTCGGGCCTACGAGCAGTACTTC
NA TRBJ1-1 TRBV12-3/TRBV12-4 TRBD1 CASRSGGTGTEAFF TGTGCCAGCAGGTCAGGGGGCACGGGCACTGAAGCTTTCTTT
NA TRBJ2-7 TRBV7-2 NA CANSLLWDGAYEQYF TGTGCCAACAGCTTACTCTGGGACGGAGCCTACGAGCAGTACTTC
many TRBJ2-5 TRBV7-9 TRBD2 CASSLRAGVVETQYF TGTGCCAGCAGCTTAAGGGCGGGAGTCGTTGAGACCCAGTACTTC
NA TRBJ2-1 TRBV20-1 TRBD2 CSARTSGRALDNEQFF TGCAGTGCTAGGACTAGCGGGAGGGCCCTAGACAATGAGCAGTTCTTC
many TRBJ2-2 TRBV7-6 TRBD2 CASSLRGTRGNTGELFF TGTGCCAGCAGCTTAAGAGGGACTAGGGGGAACACCGGGGAGCTGTTTTTT
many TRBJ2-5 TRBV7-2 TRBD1 CASSLADRKETQYF TGTGCCAGCAGCTTAGCGGACAGGAAAGAGACCCAGTACTTC
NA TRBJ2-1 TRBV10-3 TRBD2 CAIRPGLAGSNEQFF TGTGCCATCAGACCGGGACTAGCGGGATCCAATGAGCAGTTCTTC
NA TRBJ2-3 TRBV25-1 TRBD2 CGAGAFTDTQYF TGTGGAGCGGGGGCTTTCACAGATACGCAGTATTTT
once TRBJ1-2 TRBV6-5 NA CASSYSSTGSYGYTF TGTGCCAGCAGTTACTCGTCTACAGGGTCCTATGGCTACACCTTC
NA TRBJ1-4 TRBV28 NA CASSPDRNNEKLFF TGTGCCAGCAGTCCCGACAGGAATAATGAAAAACTGTTTTTT
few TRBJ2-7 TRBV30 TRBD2 CAWSAHKGGQNEQYF TGTGCCTGGAGTGCCCATAAGGGAGGGCAAAACGAGCAGTACTTC
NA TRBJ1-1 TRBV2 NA CASLWTRGQRAFF TGTGCCAGCCTCTGGACTCGGGGGCAAAGAGCTTTCTTT
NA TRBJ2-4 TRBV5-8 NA CASNAFSRRTKNIQYF TGTGCCAGCAACGCATTTAGCCGAAGAACCAAAAACATTCAGTACTTC
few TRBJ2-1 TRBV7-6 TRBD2 CASSPTGLAGGGNEQFF TGTGCCAGCAGCCCCACGGGACTAGCGGGAGGTGGCAATGAGCAGTTCTTC
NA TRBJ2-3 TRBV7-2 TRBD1 CASSLVVTGAGRDTQYF TGTGCCAGCAGCTTAGTTGTGACAGGGGCTGGTAGAGATACGCAGTATTTT
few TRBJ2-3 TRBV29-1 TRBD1 CSVEADPGQGADTQYF TGCAGCGTTGAAGCGGATCCGGGACAGGGGGCAGATACGCAGTATTTT
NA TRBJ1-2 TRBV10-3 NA CAIRTEGANYGYTF TGTGCCATCAGGACCGAGGGGGCTAACTATGGCTACACCTTC